Described below is a single T cell receptor beta chain sequence and its context. The data were produced by immunoSEQ multiplex PCR, yet TCRdb's version contains in-frame clones alone and is incomplete. The sample has approximately 200,000 clones; about 83% are singletons. This sample was taken from a study of blood T cell repertoires in COVID-19. V gave up 4 bases and J gave up 3 bases; unmatched junction bases: 5. Germline V gene data show CDR1 as LGHDT and CDR2 as YNNKEL (reference sequence). The CDR3 runs 14 residues. This TCR came from a man between 60 and 75 years old who had recovered from COVID-19. The gene calls are TRBV3-1 (or the pseudogene TRBV3-2) and TRBJ2-7; 8 positions agree with TRBD2. Sequencing used peripheral blood. The DNA of the CDR3 is TGTGCCAGCAGCCCCCGGGGGGGGAGCTACGAGCAGTACTTC. It specifies CASSPRGGSYEQYF.